This record looks at one TCR beta chain sequence and its context. This clonotype was seen more than once but under ten times. Its antigen is not yet known. No much larger clone exists at a distance of one base, and base qualities are not known. Library generation was performed with PCR. At the Johns Hopkins FTIC core, DNA from the cultured CD4+ T cells underwent TCR sequencing with the Oncomine TCR Beta short-read assay. The QIAamp micro DNA kit was used to extract genomic DNA from the cultured CD4+ T cells. Oncomine TCR Beta libraries from cultured CD4+ T cells were pooled using unique dual indexes and sequenced on an Illumina iSeq 100. Turning to the authors' computational methods: Non-productive sequences were removed, and CDR3s that did not start with C, did not end with F or W, or were shorter than 7 amino acids were discarded. The MANAFEST web application identified antigen-specific clonotypes by comparing peptide-stimulated wells against reference wells and other culture wells. To be called positive, a clone needed an FDR below 0.05, an odds ratio above 5, and a productive frequency above 0.1% in at least two of three replicate wells. A clonotype was classed as cross-reactive if the clonotype showed significant expansion both in SARS-CoV-2 spike wells and in at least one common cold coronavirus spike condition. Using R version 3.6.1, CDR3 homology was evaluated through Levenshtein distances (stringdist) along with unrooted phylogenetic trees (ape). TCRdb redid the processing of the public reads, applying fastp at Q25 and MiXCR, and retained in-frame beta chains. Identical CDR3 protein sequences are pooled into one entry, listed with their most common genes and DNA. The V and J calls, along with clone size, are taken from TCRdb and not from the paper's own processing. The sample table lists fewer than 16,000 distinct CDR3 sequences, roughly 50% of them with a count of one. The ten most abundant clones make up 10% of the sample.

The CDR3 runs 14 amino acids, cysteine and phenylalanine included. Kept here is only the CDR3 DNA, which spans 42 bases and is read in frame from base 1. Trimming takes 4 bases from V and 0 bases from J, and the germline ends sit 13 bases apart. The germline V gene yields SQVTM for CDR1 and ANQGSEA for CDR2. Explained via the paper, the treatment or condition label denotes: roughly 10-day PBMC culture with coronavirus spike peptide pools or control peptides (ViraFEST assay). The study used the ViraFEST assay, which expanded antigen-specific T cells with peptide pools and then identified expanded clonotypes by TCR sequencing. Positive SARS-CoV-2 PCR tests in the convalescent patients dated from March to December 2020, before Alpha, Beta and Delta variants emerged in the United States. PBMCs were cultured at about 2 million per well in IMDM supplemented with around 5.5% human AB serum and 8 to 10 IU/ml IL-2, with 10 ug/ml peptide pools added. Half of the culture medium was replaced with fresh IL-2-containing medium on days 3 and 7. After approximately eleven days of culture, CD4+ T cells were isolated by negative selection using the EasySep CD4+ T cell isolation kit. Ficoll-Paque Plus gradient centrifugation was used to isolate PBMCs from whole blood, and the isolated PBMCs were then either used fresh or cryopreserved at -140C. Culture conditions were generally each tested in triplicate wells.

The sample comes from a study of vaccination and CD4 T cells after COVID-19 (dated by TCRdb to about 2022). As for the study more broadly: Convalescent patients had a positive SARS-CoV-2 result on nasal swab PCR, and of these patients, about ten had mild disease and one had severe disease. The spike-specific CD4+ TCR repertoire was compared before and after mRNA vaccination in approximately ten COVID-19 convalescent patients and a few infection-naive healthy vaccine recipients. Post-vaccine blood samples were collected a median of around 2.5 months after the second vaccine dose, ranging from about 13 to 250 days. Participants got two doses of the Pfizer-BioNTech BNT162b2 vaccine (n=8) or two doses of the Moderna mRNA-1273 vaccine (n=2). Culture stimuli were overlapping spike peptide pools from SARS-CoV-2 and from the common cold coronaviruses HCoV-NL63, HCoV-OC43 and HCoV-229E. The convalescent cohort comprised six males and four females, including two Hispanic individuals, seven Caucasians, two Asians and one multiracial person. Post-COVID blood samples from convalescent patients were collected a median of around 100 days after diagnosis, with a range of roughly 30 to 170 days. As controls, cultures received a CEFX viral epitope pool (the positive control), an HIV-1 Nef peptide pool (the negative control), or no peptide at all.

What the research found in general, with its limitations: Only a relatively small number of convalescent patients were included in the study, and early timepoints following natural infection were not analyzed. In convalescent patients, a median around 83% of post-vaccine SARS-CoV-2-reactive clones were detected only after vaccination, and vaccine-specific priming was suggested by this finding. Nearly all vaccine-specific clones in convalescent patients (304 of 307) were mono-reactive for SARS-CoV-2 spike rather than cross-reactive with common cold coronaviruses. Although the median number of SARS-CoV-2-reactive clonotypes went up from roughly 20 after infection to around 40 after vaccination, the increase was not significant.

This clonotype was obtained from a human donor who had recovered from COVID-19. The sample taken for sequencing was CD4+ T cells from blood, cultured in vitro. This chain is built from TRBV29-1 and TRBJ2-7; a tentative D match to TRBD1 spans 6 bases. The sequenced DNA is TGCAGCGTTGCGGGACATCAGAGCTCCTACGAGCAGTACTTC. This is translated as CSVAGHQSSYEQYF.